Included here is one T cell receptor (beta chain) sequence, with context. Its antigen is not known. The data were obtained in a study of STAT5B mutations in CD4+ large granular lymphocyte leukemia. Findings of the study overall: Without HLA matching, higher CD4+ than CD8+ T-LGLL clonality could reflect small sample size.

Germline loops: CDR1 SGHRS, CDR2 YFSETQ. Trimming cost V 1 base and J 5 bases, with 7 bases left between them. There are 13 residues in the CDR3. How the authors handled the data: A productive frequency of 2.59 x 10-5 was the lowest detectable. Generated by immunoSEQ multiplex PCR, the TCRdb table keeps only in-frame clones and is missing some. The V and J calls and clone size are taken from that table; D and trimming were inferred from the DNA. The table shows about 34,000 clones, with 69% occurring only once. Material for sequencing was CD4+ T cells from blood buffy coats. This receptor was obtained from a human donor in good health. The chain carries TRBV5-1 and TRBJ2-1; D gene ambiguous. The CDR3 DNA reads as TGCGCCAGCAGCTTGACTACCGACAATGAGCAGTTCTTC. It is translated as CASSLTTDNEQFF.